The rows below give T cell receptor beta chains drawn from one sample of a study of OX40 agonist ivuxolimab in advanced cancers. The protocol was immunoSEQ multiplex PCR, while the TCRdb copy is restricted to in-frame clones and leaves out a portion. The sample has fewer than 80,000 clones, roughly 85% seen once. The material was CD4+ or CD8+ T cells sorted from blood, obtained in a trial of the OX40 agonist ivuxolimab. These receptors were obtained from an adult with an advanced solid tumor such as melanoma, head and neck, liver or kidney cancer. Each CDR3 is given with its conserved first and last residue. A D gene is named only where the DNA matches it firmly. Some rows mark clone size as missing; the rest say once, few, many or name a class of expanded clone.

TRBV5-1,.,TRBJ2-2,.,CASSSTWNTGELFF,TGCGCCAGCAGCTCCACTTGGAACACCGGGGAGCTGTTTTTT
TRBV29-1,.,TRBJ2-4,TRBD1,CSVQSSGTGLNIQYF,TGCAGCGTCCAATCCTCCGGGACAGGGCTGAACATTCAGTACTTC
TRBV19,.,TRBJ1-5,.,CASNPLGVSNQPQHF,TGTGCCAGTAATCCCCTCGGCGTCAGCAATCAGCCCCAGCATTTT
TRBV9,few,TRBJ1-1,TRBD1,CASSVEGNRGARTFF,TGTGCCAGCAGCGTAGAGGGGAACAGGGGCGCTAGAACTTTCTTT
TRBV28,once,TRBJ2-7,TRBD2,CASSLAGERWEQYF,TGTGCCAGCAGTCTAGCGGGAGAAAGGTGGGAGCAGTACTTC
TRBV7-8,.,TRBJ1-2,.,CASSFLNPRSYGYTF,TGTGCCAGCAGCTTTTTGAATCCAAGGAGCTATGGCTACACCTTC
TRBV28,.,TRBJ2-7,TRBD1,CASSLIKVGQGSEQYF,TGTGCCAGCAGTTTAATCAAAGTGGGACAGGGTAGCGAGCAGTACTTC
TRBV5-1,once,TRBJ2-2,TRBD1,CASSMGQGTGELFF,TGCGCCAGCAGCATGGGACAGGGCACCGGGGAGCTGTTTTTT
TRBV5-4,.,TRBJ2-5,.,CASSLGLRETQYF,TGTGCCAGCAGCTTGGGACTAAGAGAGACCCAGTACTTC
TRBV14,.,TRBJ1-1,.,CASSRVDTVTEAFF,TGTGCCAGCAGCCGGGTCGATACTGTTACTGAAGCTTTCTTT
TRBV7-7,.,TRBJ1-5,.,CASSLAYSSGAVNQPQHF,TGTGCCAGCAGCTTAGCCTACTCATCAGGGGCGGTCAATCAGCCCCAGCATTTT
TRBV12-5,.,TRBJ2-3,.,CASALRERSDTQYF,TGTGCTAGTGCCCTGAGGGAGCGGTCAGATACGCAGTATTTT
TRBV19,.,TRBJ2-5,TRBD2,CASSSAGGQETQYF,TGTGCCAGTAGTAGCGCGGGGGGGCAAGAGACCCAGTACTTC
TRBV27,many,TRBJ1-5,.,CASSYSLNSNQPQHF,TGTGCCAGCAGTTACAGTCTCAATAGCAATCAGCCCCAGCATTTT
TRBV5-1,.,TRBJ2-1,TRBD2,CASRRISGSLYNEQFF,TGCGCCAGCAGACGTATTAGCGGGAGTCTGTACAATGAGCAGTTCTTC
TRBV7-9,.,TRBJ2-7,.,CASGNEQYF,TGTGCCAGCGGGAACGAGCAGTACTTC
TRBV5-5,once,TRBJ1-2,.,CASSLSSNRFGYGYTF,TGTGCCAGCAGCTTGTCATCCAACCGGTTTGGGTATGGCTACACCTTC
TRBV7-3,.,TRBJ2-2,.,CASGNGGPELFF,TGTGCCAGCGGAAATGGGGGACCGGAGCTGTTTTTT
TRBV9,.,TRBJ1-3,.,CASSPASGQGNTIYF,TGTGCCAGCAGCCCTGCTTCTGGACAGGGAAACACCATATATTTT
TRBV5-4,.,TRBJ1-2,.,CASSMDPSAYYGYTF,TGTGCCAGCAGCATGGACCCCTCTGCCTATTATGGCTACACCTTC
TRBV19,.,TRBJ2-1,TRBD2,CASSIPLAGYNEQFF,TGTGCCAGTAGTATCCCACTAGCGGGCTACAATGAGCAGTTCTTC
TRBV18,.,TRBJ2-5,.,CASSPLVSQGGETQYF,TGTGCCAGCTCACCATTGGTGTCACAGGGCGGCGAGACCCAGTACTTC
TRBV9,.,TRBJ1-1,.,CASSAGIYGTEAFF,TGTGCCAGCAGCGCAGGGATATACGGCACTGAAGCTTTCTTT
TRBV5-4,.,TRBJ2-6,.,CASSGHGSSGANVLTF,TGTGCCAGCAGCGGGCATGGTAGCTCTGGGGCCAACGTCCTGACTTTC
TRBV28,.,TRBJ2-7,.,CASSSLMDTYEQYF,TGTGCCAGCAGTTCTTTAATGGATACGTACGAGCAGTACTTC
TRBV6-1,.,TRBJ2-7,.,CASTGLTVSYEQYF,TGTGCCAGCACCGGGCTCACAGTTTCTTACGAGCAGTACTTC
TRBV5-1,.,TRBJ1-4,TRBD1,CASSTGQGGEKLFF,TGCGCCAGCAGCACCGGACAGGGTGGGGAAAAACTGTTTTTT
TRBV6-5,.,TRBJ1-5,.,CASQQARGQPQHF,TGTGCCAGCCAGCAGGCGCGGGGTCAGCCCCAGCATTTT
TRBV7-9,.,TRBJ1-1,.,CASSNGISLTEAFF,TGTGCCAGCAGCAACGGGATCTCGCTCACTGAAGCTTTCTTT
TRBV19,.,TRBJ2-7,.,CASTPTGRTYEQYF,TGTGCCAGTACTCCCACGGGCAGAACCTACGAGCAGTACTTC
TRBV7-6,.,TRBJ1-3,.,CASSLATAPYSGNTIYF,TGTGCCAGCAGCTTAGCTACTGCCCCTTACTCTGGAAACACCATATATTTT
TRBV6-5,.,TRBJ1-5,TRBD1,CASSSYRGRNQPQHF,TGTGCCAGCAGCTCATACAGGGGTCGCAATCAGCCCCAGCATTTT
TRBV10-3,once,TRBJ1-1,.,CAITGGGSETEAFF,TGTGCCATCACCGGAGGGGGGTCGGAGACTGAAGCTTTCTTT
TRBV30,.,TRBJ1-2,TRBD1,CAWSGTGVAYGYTF,TGTGCCTGGAGCGGGACAGGGGTGGCCTATGGCTACACCTTC
TRBV30,.,TRBJ2-5,TRBD2,CAWSVWGGQETQYF,TGTGCCTGGAGTGTATGGGGGGGACAAGAGACCCAGTACTTC
TRBV5-8,.,TRBJ2-4,.,CASTLRLAKNIQYF,TGTGCCAGCACATTACGTTTAGCCAAAAACATTCAGTACTTC